One and the same sample provided the 18 T cell receptor beta chains below, sequenced in a study of vaccination and CD4 T cells after COVID-19 (dated by TCRdb to 2022 to 2024). Libraries were built with PCR. These reads were obtained on an Illumina iSeq 100. TCRdb passed the public sequencing reads through fastp at Q25 and MiXCR, retaining productive beta sequences. Identical CDR3 protein sequences are pooled into one entry, listed with their most common genes and DNA. This sample holds fewer than 30,000 distinct CDR3 sequences; around 50% were observed only once. The top ten clones comprise more than 0.85% of the sample. The sequencing here drew on CD4+ T cells from blood, taken before SARS-CoV-2 vaccination. Receptor source: a human donor who had recovered from COVID-19.

This clonotype was observed a few times. The rearrangement uses TRBV20-1 and TRBJ1-1; D possibly corresponds to TRBD1 (5 bases). Germline loops: CDR1 DFQATT, CDR2 SNEGSKA (reference sequence). This CDR3 is built from 14 residues. Deletions cut 3 bases from V and 1 base from J, with 12 bases between. CDR3 loop: CSASIGRENTEAFF. The CDR3 DNA follows: TGCAGTGCTAGTATTGGCAGGGAGAACACTGAAGCTTTCTTT.

The CDR3 is CAWRRGLNTEAFF. CDR3 DNA sequence: TGTGCCTGGAGGAGGGGTTTGAACACTGAAGCTTTCTTT. The chain recombines TRBV30 with TRBJ1-1; D perhaps matches TRBD1 (5 bases). This CDR3 has 13 residues. Germline values: CDR1 GTSNPN, CDR2 SVGIG (reference sequence). V gave up 3 bases and J gave up 0 bases, with 8 bases separating them.

The CDR3 protein is CASSYGWGNNEQFF. The CDR3 region has the DNA TGTGCCAGCAGTTATGGGTGGGGGAACAATGAGCAGTTCTTC. J is TRBJ2-1 and V is TRBV28, with D perhaps TRBD1 or TRBD2 (5 bases each). The CDR3 covers 14 residues. Trimming removed 4 bases at V and 5 bases at J, with 12 bases between. Germline CDR1 reads MDHEN; CDR2 reads SYDVKM.

The rearrangement links TRBV20-1 to TRBJ2-7; D may be TRBD1 (7 bases). The CDR3 is 15 residues long. The V end lost 0 bases, the J end lost 4 bases, and 16 bases lay between the germline ends. Germline lookup yields CDR1 DFQATT and CDR2 SNEGSKA (reference sequence). The CDR3 bases are TGCAGTGCTAGAGAGCCGACAGGGAGCGGGTACGAGCAGTACTTC. Amino acids: CSAREPTGSGYEQYF.

V usage is TRBV20-1 and J usage is TRBJ2-7; D may correspond to TRBD1 or TRBD2 (5 bases each). Germline V gene sequence: CDR1 DFQATT, CDR2 SNEGSKA (reference sequence). The length of the CDR3 is 10 residues. CDR3 sequence (DNA): TGCAGCGGGGACCTGCAGGGGCAGTACTTC. It translates to CSGDLQGQYF.

The chain uses TRBV18 and TRBJ2-2; tentative D call: TRBD1 (5 bases). CDR1 is KGHSH, CDR2 LQKENI, per germline. This CDR3 contains 14 residues. V dropped 4 bases and J dropped 3 bases, with 9 bases sitting between them. The CDR3: CASSQGLHTGELFF. The CDR3, as DNA: TGTGCCAGCTCACAGGGGTTACACACCGGGGAGCTGTTTTTT.

The sample holds a few counts of this clonotype. The chain recombines TRBV30 with TRBJ2-3; a weak D match, TRBD1 (5 bases). This CDR3 contains 13 residues. Germline lookup yields CDR1 GTSNPN and CDR2 SVGIG (reference sequence). V was clipped by 3 bases and J by 7 bases, with 14 bases between them. The CDR3 sequence: CAWSTRGPNTQYF. The CDR3 DNA is TGTGCCTGGAGCACAAGGGGCCCTAATACGCAGTATTTT.

The chain joins TRBV6-1 to TRBJ1-6; tentative D call: TRBD1 (6 bases). The CDR3 extends over 17 amino acids. Germline V CDR1 and CDR2: MNHNS, SASEGT. The V end lost 4 bases, the J end lost 0 bases, and 13 bases lay between the germline ends. In nucleotides, the CDR3 is TGTGCCAGCAGTGGAGGGGGAATCAGCTCCTATAATTCACCCCTCCACTTT. Amino acids: CASSGGGISSYNSPLHF.

The chain joins TRBV27 to TRBJ1-1; D is unresolved. The germline V and J ends were trimmed by 4 bases and 5 bases, with 11 bases remaining between them. The CDR3 is 13 amino acids. Germline V CDR1 and CDR2: MNHEY, SMNVEV (reference sequence). The CDR3, as DNA: TGTGCCAGCAGTTCCTGGGCGGAAACTGAAGCTTTCTTT. It encodes CASSSWAETEAFF.

The genes are TRBV20-1 and TRBJ1-6; tentatively, D is TRBD1 (6 bases). V lost 0 bases and J 7 bases, leaving 16 bases between the germline ends. The CDR3 runs 16 residues. Germline CDR1 reads DFQATT; CDR2 reads SNEGSKA (reference sequence). CDR3 region: CSARDREQGENSPLHF. CDR3 nucleotides: TGCAGTGCTAGAGATAGGGAACAGGGAGAAAATTCACCCCTCCACTTT.

This clonotype was detected a few times. The chain is built from TRBV5-4 and TRBJ1-2, with 9 nucleotides matching TRBD1. The V gene end was trimmed by 0 bases and the J gene end by 1 base; junction bases not matched to a gene: 4. Germline CDR1 reads SGHNT; CDR2 reads YYREEE (reference sequence). The CDR3 loop spans 16 amino acids. CDR3 coding DNA: TGTGCCAGCAGCTTGGCCAGGACAGGGGATAACTATGGCTACACCTTC. Its protein is CASSLARTGDNYGYTF. Variable domain in full (rest from reference TRBV5-4 and TRBJ1-2): ETGVTQSPTHLIKTRGQQVTLRCSSQSGHNTVSWYQQALGQGPQFIFQYYREEENGRGNFPPRFSGLQFPNYSSELNVNALELDDSALYLCASSLARTGDNYGYTFGSGTRLTVV.

V usage is TRBV12-3 or TRBV12-4 and J usage is TRBJ2-7; no clear D. The CDR3 consists of 13 residues. Trimming cost V 6 bases and J 3 bases, with 12 bases left between them. In nucleotides, the CDR3 is TGTGCCAGCAGCTTGACACCTAACTACGAGCAGTACTTC. Protein product: CASSLTPNYEQYF.

This clonotype was counted between two and nine times. The CDR3: CASSWSIGQGNQPQHF. For the CDR3, the DNA is TGTGCCAGCAGTTGGAGTATCGGACAGGGCAATCAGCCCCAGCATTTT. This chain connects TRBV12-3 or TRBV12-4 to TRBJ1-5; TRBD1 matches 7 bases. Losses at the gene ends were 4 bases for V and 2 bases for J; bases not matched to a gene: 8. The CDR3 has 16 residues.

V is TRBV9 and J is TRBJ1-2; D call uncertain. From germline, CDR1 is SGDLS and CDR2 YYNGEE. Trimming left V 0 bases short and J 4 bases short, with 13 bases between. The CDR3 contains 15 residues. The CDR3: CASSVGNSGFYGYTF. In DNA, the CDR3 is TGTGCCAGCAGCGTAGGTAACAGTGGATTCTATGGCTACACCTTC.

This clonotype was detected only a few times. The rearrangement uses TRBV7-6 and TRBJ2-2; D is unclear. Trimming took 5 bases from V and 1 from J, leaving 2 bases between them. The CDR3 loop spans 12 amino acids. The germline gives CDR1 SGHVS, CDR2 FNYEAQ. As DNA, the CDR3 is TGTGCCAGCAGCCTGAACACCGGGGAGCTGTTTTTT. Translating it yields CASSLNTGELFF.

The J gene is TRBJ1-5, the V gene TRBV10-3; D gene unclear. Germline V gives CDR1 ENHRY, CDR2 SYGVKD. Trimming cost V 2 bases and J 1 base, with 12 bases left between them. There are 16 residues in the CDR3. CDR3 sequence (DNA): TGTGCCATCAGTGAGGCGAAGGTGGGCAGCAATCAGCCCCAGCATTTT. This gives the protein CAISEAKVGSNQPQHF.

In this sample, this clonotype turned up a few times. The chain links TRBV15 to TRBJ1-5; D not certain. This CDR3 is built from 15 residues. The V end was cut by 0 bases, the J end by 5 bases, with 11 bases between. The V gene's germline CDR1 is LNHNV and CDR2 YYDKDF (reference sequence). CDR3 in DNA: TGTGCCACCAGCAGAGATCGTAAGGTTTATCAGCCCCAGCATTTT. Its translation: CATSRDRKVYQPQHF.

The chain carries TRBV7-2 and TRBJ2-3; D ambiguous. The V and J ends lost 2 bases and 1 base respectively, with 25 bases between them. The germline CDR1 and CDR2 sequences are SGHTA and FQGNSA. CDR3 length: 20 amino acids. The chain's CDR3 is CASSLIGPSERSVGTDTQYF. CDR3 nucleotide sequence: TGTGCCAGCAGCTTAATCGGTCCCTCTGAAAGGAGTGTAGGCACAGATACGCAGTATTTT.